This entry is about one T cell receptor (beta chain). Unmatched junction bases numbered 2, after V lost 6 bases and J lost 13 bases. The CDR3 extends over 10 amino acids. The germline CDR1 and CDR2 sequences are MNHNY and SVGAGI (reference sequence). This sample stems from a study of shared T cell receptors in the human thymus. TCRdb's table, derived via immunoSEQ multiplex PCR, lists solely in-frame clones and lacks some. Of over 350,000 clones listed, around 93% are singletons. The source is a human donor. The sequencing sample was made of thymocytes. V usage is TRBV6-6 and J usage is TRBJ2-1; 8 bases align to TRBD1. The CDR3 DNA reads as TGTGCCAGCAGACAGGGGGATCAGTTCTTC. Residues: CASRQGDQFF.